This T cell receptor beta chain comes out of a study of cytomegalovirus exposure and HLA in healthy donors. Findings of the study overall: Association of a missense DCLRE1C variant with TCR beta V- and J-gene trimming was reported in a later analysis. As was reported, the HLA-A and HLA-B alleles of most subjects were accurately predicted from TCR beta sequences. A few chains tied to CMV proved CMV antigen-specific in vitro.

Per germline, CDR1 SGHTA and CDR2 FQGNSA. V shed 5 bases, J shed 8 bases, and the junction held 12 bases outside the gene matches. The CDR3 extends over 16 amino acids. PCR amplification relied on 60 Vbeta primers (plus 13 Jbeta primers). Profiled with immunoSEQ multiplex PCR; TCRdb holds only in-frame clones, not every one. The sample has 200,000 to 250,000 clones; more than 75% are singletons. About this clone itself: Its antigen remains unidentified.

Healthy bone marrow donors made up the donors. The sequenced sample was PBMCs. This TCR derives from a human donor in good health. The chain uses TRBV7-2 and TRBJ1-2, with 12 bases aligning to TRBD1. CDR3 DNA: TGTGCCAGCAGCCCGGGACAGGGGGCACTTGCTCGGGGCTACACCTTC. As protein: CASSPGQGALARGYTF.